This TCR beta chain was identified in a study of blood T cell repertoires in COVID-19. At the level of the study: COVID-19 samples collected from the United States, Italy and Spain covered acute and convalescent phases. PBMCs, B-cell-depleted T cells, or T cells provided the cDNA or gDNA that made up the material.

In the authors' workflow: Amplification of reference gene primers provided the estimated nucleated cell counts. The data were produced by immunoSEQ multiplex PCR, yet TCRdb's version contains in-frame clones alone and is incomplete. Clone size and the V and J calls come from that table; the DNA yielded D and trimming. The sample shows about 59,000 clones, around 87% of them seen only once. This clonotype was obtained from a man in his sixties with active or convalescent COVID-19. Sequencing used peripheral blood.

The CDR3 sequence: CASSEAWGVSNQPQHF. The CDR3, as DNA: TGTGCCAGCAGTGAAGCTTGGGGGGTGAGCAATCAGCCCCAGCATTTT. The chain links TRBV6-1 to TRBJ1-5, with D perhaps TRBD1 (5 bases). Germline V CDR1 and CDR2: MNHNS, SASEGT. The CDR3 length is 16 residues. Between the trimmed V and J ends, which lost 0 bases and 1 base, there was a span of 10 bases.